The source of this TCR beta chain is a study of T cells after yellow fever vaccination. TCRdb re-derived calls from the 5' RACE reads in MiXCR, one entry per CDR3 protein. The sample has 500,000 to 700,000 distinct CDR3 sequences; 15% to 20% are singletons. The junction had 11 bases not matched to a gene; V was cut back by 5 bases and J by 5 bases. The CDR3 is made up of 16 amino acids. As for this clonotype: Its antigen is still unknown.

The study, taken as a whole, reports: The study re-detected most primary-vaccination clones after the booster (96% CD4, roughly 90% CD8). The bulk population could contribute abundant contaminating clonotypes to FACS-sorted repertoires. A small share of clonotypes appeared in both CD4 and CD8 compartments.

The TCR originated in a man between 25 and 39 years old who received the YFV17D yellow fever vaccine. The chain is built from TRBV12-3 or TRBV12-4 and TRBJ2-2; 7 bases map to TRBD2. The sample here was PBMCs, taken 15 days after the yellow fever booster vaccination. CDR3 in amino acids: CASSPRLAPGTGELFF. CDR3 sequence (DNA): TGTGCCAGCAGTCCTCGACTAGCCCCTGGGACCGGGGAGCTGTTTTTT.